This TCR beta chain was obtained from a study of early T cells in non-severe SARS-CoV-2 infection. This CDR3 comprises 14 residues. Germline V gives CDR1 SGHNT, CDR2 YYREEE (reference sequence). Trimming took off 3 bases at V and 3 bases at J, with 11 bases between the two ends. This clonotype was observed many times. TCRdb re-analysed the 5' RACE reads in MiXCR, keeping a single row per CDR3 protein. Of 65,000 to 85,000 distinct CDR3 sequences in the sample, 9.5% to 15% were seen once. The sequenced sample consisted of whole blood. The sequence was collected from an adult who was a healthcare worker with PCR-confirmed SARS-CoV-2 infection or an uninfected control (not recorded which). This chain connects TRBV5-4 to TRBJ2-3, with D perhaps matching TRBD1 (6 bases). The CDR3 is CASSSPQGTDTQYF. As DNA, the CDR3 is TGTGCCAGCAGCTCGCCCCAGGGGACAGATACGCAGTATTTT.